This T cell receptor beta chain is from a study of molecular identifiers for immune sequencing clone quantification (dated by TCRdb to 2016 to 2018). Looking at the study overall: In a replicate experiment, RNA from 20,000 or 100,000 naive CD8 T cells was split into five aliquots, four of which were sequenced. The study was a methods study using CD8 T cells to benchmark molecular-identifier clustering-based TCR repertoire sequencing (MIDCIRS) and TCR RNA copy counting.

Libraries of naive CD8 T cells were generated from roughly 18,000 to 920,000 sorted cells, with 10%, 30% or 50% of the purified RNA used. Naive CD8 T cells were FACS-sorted as CD8+CD4-CCR7+CD45RA+ on a BD FACSAria II into RLT Plus buffer. Approximately 9 TCR copies' worth of Jurkat RNA were spiked into roughly 17,000-1,100,000 naive CD8 T cell samples to test detection sensitivity. Enrichment of CD8 T cells was performed with RosetteSep CD8+ T Cell Enrichment Cocktail and Ficoll-Paque, after which ACK red cell lysis was carried out. As for this clonotype: Its antigen has not been determined. Base qualities are not at hand, and no much larger clone is one base apart.

Points the paper makes about the study in general: Spiked-in Jurkat TCR RNA equivalent to a single cell was reported to be detectable even among approximately 1 million naive CD8 T cells. In CMV-specific effector cells, over 99% of molecules were held by clones above 20 RNA copies, whereas under 1% of molecules were held by such clones in naive cells. When barcode sub-clustering was not used, chimeric consensus sequences inflated TCR diversity, with chimeras reaching as high as 47%. Modeling estimated approximately 3 recovered TCR RNA copies per cell, compared with about ten by digital PCR, which implies 25% to 30% capture efficiency. Naive libraries contained spiked-in Jurkat TCR RNA (more than 9 copies' worth), which is not part of the donor repertoire. The sizes of highly expanded clones could end up underestimated when identical TCR molecules share a barcode.

V ends up 5 bases short and J 4 bases short, with an unmatched junction base count of 7. CDR1 and CDR2, looked up from the germline V gene (reference sequence), are PRHDT and FYEKMQ. The CDR3 sequence holds 15 residues, the cysteine and phenylalanine included. Only the CDR3 DNA stays, 45 bases, in frame from base 1. Libraries were made using PCR. The listed sequencing device is Illumina HiSeq 4000. Bulk TCR libraries were prepared as previously described, using TCR primers listed in Table S5. Total RNA was purified with the Qiagen AllPrep DNA/RNA kit. Before analysis, reads from multiple sequencing runs of the same library were pooled. Regarding the original processing steps: Reads were retained only if an exact TCR constant sequence was present, and the retained reads were trimmed to 150 nt and grouped according to their 12-nt molecular barcodes. Reads in each barcode group were sub-clustered using a 15% Levenshtein threshold, and a quality-weighted consensus sequence was built for each RNA molecule. Non-functional sequences were discarded, and so were lower-count sequences lying one edit away from another sequence. On the basis of fitting two negative binomial distributions, barcode sub-clusters with fewer than 20% of the maximum read count were discarded. Through fastp at Q25 and MiXCR, TCRdb rebuilt clones from the public reads, retaining in-frame beta chains. Rows are combined by CDR3 protein, so each entry shows the most common genes and DNA. It is TCRdb's table, rather than the study itself, that gives the V and J calls and clone size. The sample data list tens of thousands of distinct CDR3 sequences, and about a fifth of these were observed just once. The ten top clones hold roughly 0.99% of the sample.

Sequenced: naive CD8+ T cells from blood, with Jurkat cell RNA spiked in. The cell subset or site label here, explained by the study, means: FACS-sorted CD8+CD4-CCR7+CD45RA+ naive T cells. The chain employs TRBV13 and TRBJ2-7; TRBD2 aligns with 11 central bases. This sequence was found in a human donor in good health. Some libraries in this study had Jurkat cell RNA spiked in. This receptor has the CDR3 CASSKGTSGAYEQYF. The DNA reads TGTGCCAGCAGCAAGGGGACTAGCGGAGCTTACGAGCAGTACTTC.